The rows below give T cell receptor beta chains drawn from one sample of a study of blood T cell repertoires in COVID-19. TCRdb keeps only in-frame clones here, not all; method: immunoSEQ multiplex PCR. The table has 120,000 to 150,000 clones, about 83% seen once; the top ten hold roughly 3.4%. The sample taken for sequencing was PBMCs or T cells enriched from blood (not recorded which). The receptor source for this set is a woman in her fifties or sixties with acute COVID-19. Each CDR3 is given with its conserved first and last residue. Each record gives: clone size, CDR3 length, V gene, J gene, CDR3 protein. Size is omitted from some rows. Given values are once, few, many or a class for expanded clones.

.	12	TRBV19	TRBJ2-3	CASSRGLYTQYF
.	14	TRBV7-3	TRBJ2-1	CASSVSGSSGEQFF
.	14	TRBV5-6	TRBJ1-6	CASSQDRGNSPLHF
.	16	TRBV7-9	TRBJ2-1	CASSYRTSGTGSEQFF
once	12	TRBV12-3/TRBV12-4	TRBJ2-1	CASSLARDEQFF
.	13	TRBV27	TRBJ2-5	CASSPNSQETQYF
.	12	TRBV3-1/TRBV3-2	TRBJ1-2	CASSQVGVASAF
.	11	TRBV29-1	TRBJ1-2	CSVDTGHGYTF
.	15	TRBV5-8	TRBJ1-1	CASNVGVSVNTEAFF
.	15	TRBV5-4	TRBJ2-1	CASSSRGTQYNEQFF
.	15	TRBV7-3	TRBJ2-6	CASSLARTGANVLTF
.	15	TRBV24-1	TRBJ2-7	CATSDPGQSSYEQYF
.	16	TRBV19	TRBJ1-2	CASSPGTIAFNYGYTF
.	17	TRBV7-9	TRBJ1-1	CASSLAPGQGAGTEAFF
few	15	TRBV7-9	TRBJ2-7	CASSLGFRGQGEQYF
once	14	TRBV9	TRBJ1-6	CASSVNSVNSPLHF
.	12	TRBV30	TRBJ2-3	CAWSTGSDTQYF
few	16	TRBV4-3	TRBJ2-3	CASSQDGDSAAIKQYF
once	15	TRBV13	TRBJ2-3	CASSIRGGGTDTQYF
.	13	TRBV6-5	TRBJ2-1	CASRDSIYNEQFF
.	15	TRBV30	TRBJ1-2	CAWTTGTGTAEGYTF
.	16	TRBV7-3	TRBJ2-2	CASSSGLAGGAGELFF
.	12	TRBV12-3/TRBV12-4	TRBJ1-1	CASKKAGTEAFF
.	18	TRBV5-8	TRBJ2-1	CASSMVVAIAGGPGEQFF
.	14	TRBV19	TRBJ2-7	CASSSQGVNYEQYF
.	16	TRBV4-2	TRBJ1-1	CASSQVFEGRGGEAFF
few	16	TRBV5-8	TRBJ2-2	CASSLGDRRNTGELFF
few	15	TRBV7-3	TRBJ1-1	CASRQKQGVGTEAFF
medium-sized	15	TRBV6-5	TRBJ2-1	CASSRLAGSGNEQFF
.	14	TRBV5-4	TRBJ1-4	CASSLTGLNEKLFF
.	11	TRBV30	TRBJ1-2	CAWKSGVGYTF
.	13	TRBV4-1	TRBJ1-4	CASWDSFSGELFF
once	12	TRBV30	TRBJ1-5	CAWSYGNQPQHF
.	15	TRBV11-2	TRBJ2-7	CASSLRTVGFGEQYF
.	15	TRBV7-9	TRBJ1-1	CASSPTGTGYTEAFF
few	13	TRBV6-5	TRBJ1-5	CATQVRDNQPQHF
.	15	TRBV28	TRBJ2-1	CASSLMRGPKSEQFF
.	17	TRBV24-1	TRBJ2-6	CATSDSAPGLGANVLTF
.	17	TRBV7-9	TRBJ2-5	CASSLGGPTGGQETQYF
once	11	TRBV12-2	TRBJ2-5	CASRPSRTQYF
.	13	TRBV3-1/TRBV3-2	TRBJ1-1	CASSQVSRVEAFF
.	19	TRBV21-1	TRBJ2-3	CASSKALCSTYVPGHPQYF
.	17	TRBV6-2/TRBV6-3	TRBJ2-2	CASSSALAGPNTGELFF
.	19	TRBV5-1	TRBJ2-3	CASSLALIASGRATDTQYF
.	15	TRBV28	TRBJ2-7	CASSSTGTGLHEQYF
once	14	TRBV30	TRBJ2-5	CAWSVILGQETQYF
.	14	TRBV6-1	TRBJ1-2	CASSDPGHVYGYTF
.	16	TRBV6-4	TRBJ2-7	CASSPGASGSVNEQYF
few	17	TRBV5-5	TRBJ2-1	CASSPRSGTGDRNEQFF
.	11	TRBV12-3/TRBV12-4	TRBJ1-3	CASKILNTIYF
.	15	TRBV11-1	TRBJ1-4	CASSRGLLIMEKLFF
.	16	TRBV7-2	TRBJ2-7	CASSPRLGTRVYEQYF
.	15	TRBV19	TRBJ2-3	CASTLGRGAADTQYF
.	17	TRBV7-8	TRBJ2-6	CASSLMSLLSGANVLTF
.	14	TRBV19	TRBJ2-7	CASTQSAGTYEQYF
.	15	TRBV19	TRBJ1-3	CASSLGLYSGNTIYF
.	12	TRBV25-1	TRBJ1-1	CASSEPRAEAFF
once	13	TRBV29-1	TRBJ2-5	CSVVQGAGETQYF
.	15	TRBV24-1	TRBJ2-7	CATSDSKGLLYEQYF
.	11	TRBV7-8	TRBJ1-3	CASSPLNTIYF